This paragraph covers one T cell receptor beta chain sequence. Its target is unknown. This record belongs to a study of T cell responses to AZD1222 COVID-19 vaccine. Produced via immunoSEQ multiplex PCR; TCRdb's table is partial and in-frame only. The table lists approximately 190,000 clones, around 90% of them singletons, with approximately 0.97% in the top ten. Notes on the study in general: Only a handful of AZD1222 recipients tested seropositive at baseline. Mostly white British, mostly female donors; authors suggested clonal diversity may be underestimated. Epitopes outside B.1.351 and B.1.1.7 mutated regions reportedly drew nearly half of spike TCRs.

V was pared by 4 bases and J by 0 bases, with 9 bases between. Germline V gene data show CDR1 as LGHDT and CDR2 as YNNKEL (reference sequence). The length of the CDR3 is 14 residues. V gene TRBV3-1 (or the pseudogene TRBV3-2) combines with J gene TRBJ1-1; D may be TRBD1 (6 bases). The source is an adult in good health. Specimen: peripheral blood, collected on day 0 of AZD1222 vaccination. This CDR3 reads CASSRGDMNTEAFF. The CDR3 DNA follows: TGTGCCAGCAGCCGAGGGGACATGAACACTGAAGCTTTCTTT.